The 32 T cell receptor beta chains listed next were all sequenced from one sample in a study of response to subunit inactivated influenza vaccine. TCRdb independently ran MiXCR on the RT-PCR reads; one entry per CDR3 protein. The sample shows around 530,000 distinct CDR3 sequences, approximately 17% of them seen only once. The sequencing here drew on CD4+ T cells sorted from PBMCs, taken around 25 months after vaccination. These receptor sequences come from a man between 50 and 69 years old who received an inactivated influenza vaccine.

The chain couples TRBV24-1 to TRBJ2-3, with 8 bases aligning to TRBD1. This CDR3 spans 14 amino acids. Germline lookup yields CDR1 KGHDR and CDR2 SFDVKD. Germline trimming cut 8 bases from V and 8 bases from J; bases unmatched to any gene: 11. CDR3 sequence: CATTSGQGRGTQYF. CDR3 DNA: TGTGCCACCACATCTGGACAGGGAAGGGGTACGCAGTATTTT.

The V gene is TRBV20-1, the J gene TRBJ2-7; possible D gene TRBD2, 5 bases. CDR1 is DFQATT, CDR2 SNEGSKA, per germline (reference sequence). This CDR3 has 13 amino acids. The V end was cut by 4 bases, the J end by 3 bases, with 13 bases between. CDR3 amino acids: CSANPLASYEQYF. The CDR3 DNA sequence: TGCAGTGCTAACCCTTTAGCGAGCTACGAGCAGTACTTC.

This clonotype was observed a few times. The V and J genes are TRBV6-6 and TRBJ1-6; no definite D call. The V end was cut by 4 bases, the J end by 9 bases, with 10 bases between. The CDR3 covers 13 residues. Germline CDR1 is MNHNY and CDR2 is SVGAGI (reference sequence). In nucleotides, the CDR3 is TGTGCCAGCAGTTCCGACTTCACTTCACCCCTCCACTTT. This translates into CASSSDFTSPLHF.

This chain joins TRBV6-5 and TRBJ2-3; D ambiguous. The germline V and J ends were trimmed by 2 bases and 1 base, with 10 bases remaining between them. CDR3 length: 15 amino acids. CDR1 and CDR2 (germline): MNHEY, SVGAGI. CDR3 loop: CASSYAPRGTDTQYF. The CDR3 nucleotides read TGTGCCAGCAGTTACGCCCCGCGCGGCACAGATACGCAGTATTTT.

V gene TRBV6-2 or TRBV6-3 combines with J gene TRBJ2-5; the match to TRBD1 covers 7 bases. The CDR3 length is 15 residues. V trimming: 2 bases; J trimming: 5 bases; junction bases outside the gene matches: 8. Germline V CDR1 and CDR2: MNHEY, SVGEGT. CDR3 protein: CASSYQQARGETQYF. CDR3 DNA: TGTGCCAGCAGTTACCAACAAGCCAGGGGGGAGACCCAGTACTTC.

This clonotype has a handful of counts. The rearrangement joins TRBV27 to TRBJ2-1; D is perhaps TRBD2 (5 bases). The CDR3 has 15 residues. With 5 bases removed from V and 7 bases from J, the gap between germline ends came to 18 bases. The germline V gene encodes CDR1 MNHEY and CDR2 SMNVEV (reference sequence). The CDR3 spells CASSDGLLSGNEQFF. The DNA for the CDR3 is TGTGCCAGCAGTGATGGACTCCTCTCGGGGAATGAGCAGTTCTTC.

In this sample, this clonotype turned up many times. J is TRBJ2-1 and V is TRBV20-1; 9 nucleotides line up with TRBD1. Trimming at V came to 0 bases and at J to 6 bases, leaving 6 bases not matched to a gene. Germline V gene lookup returns CDR1 DFQATT and CDR2 SNEGSKA (reference sequence). The CDR3 loop spans 15 amino acids. The DNA for the CDR3 is TGCAGTGCTAGAGATATCGGACAGGGGACCAATGAGCAGTTCTTC. Residues: CSARDIGQGTNEQFF.

The chain recombines TRBV3-1 with TRBJ2-3; D gene ambiguous. The germline V gene has CDR1 LGHDT and CDR2 YNNKEL (reference sequence). This CDR3 has 13 residues. V lost 1 base and J lost 10, with 12 bases in between. CDR3 sequence reads: CASSQVAGWAQYF. The CDR3 region has the DNA TGTGCCAGCAGCCAAGTAGCTGGCTGGGCGCAGTATTTT.

The chain uses TRBV4-1 and TRBJ2-7; 7 bases line up with TRBD1. Losses at the gene ends were 7 bases for V and 0 bases for J; bases not matched to a gene: 6. This CDR3 comprises 14 residues. Germline V lookup: CDR1 MGHRA, CDR2 YSYEKL. The CDR3 sequence: CASNQGVGSYEQYF. The CDR3 bases are TGCGCCAGCAACCAGGGGGTGGGCTCCTACGAGCAGTACTTC.

This clonotype was recorded a few times. V and J are TRBV19 and TRBJ1-5; TRBD1 is a possible D gene (5 bases). The germline V and J ends were trimmed by 3 bases and 1 base, with 10 bases remaining between them. The CDR3 is made up of 15 amino acids. Germline V lookup: CDR1 LNHDA, CDR2 SQIVND (reference sequence). The CDR3 DNA reads TGTGCCAGTAGTATGTCAAGGGGAAGCAATCAGCCCCAGCATTTT. Translated, it gives CASSMSRGSNQPQHF.

This clonotype was found a few times. V gene TRBV7-7 combines with J gene TRBJ2-1, with TRBD1 matching 10 bases. V was pared by 4 bases and J by 7 bases, with 19 bases of the junction left unmatched. The CDR3 is 19 amino acids. Germline CDR1 is SSHAT and CDR2 is FNYEAQ (reference sequence). The DNA of the CDR3 is TGTGCCAGCAGCTATATTCCCCCAGCCATGGACAGGGGGGGGAATGAGCAGTTCTTC. Translated: CASSYIPPAMDRGGNEQFF.

This clonotype was counted at least ten times. The CDR3 sequence: CASTSRTRHNEQFF. DNA for the CDR3: TGTGCCAGCACCTCGAGGACTAGACACAATGAGCAGTTCTTC. This chain links TRBV7-2 with TRBJ2-1, with 7 positions matching TRBD2. The CDR3 runs 14 residues. V was clipped by 7 bases and J by 5 bases; unmatched bases: 8. Germline V CDR1 and CDR2: SGHTA, FQGNSA.

This clonotype was observed a few times. This sequence joins TRBV20-1 and TRBJ2-5; 9 nucleotides agree with TRBD2. J gave up 5 bases and V 5 bases, and 9 bases lay outside the gene matches. The CDR3 is 14 residues long. Per germline, CDR1 DFQATT and CDR2 SNEGSKA (reference sequence). CDR3 region: CSADAGGRRETQYF. CDR3 sequence (DNA): TGCAGTGCTGACGCGGGGGGGCGGAGGGAGACCCAGTACTTC.

This clonotype was detected a few times. Compared with germline, one end of the junction differs, possibly owing to a read error. The V gene is TRBV2, the J gene TRBJ2-7; D is perhaps TRBD1 or TRBD2 (6 bases each). The germline CDR1 and CDR2 sequences are SNHLY and FYNNEI. This CDR3 has 11 amino acids. The CDR3 DNA is TGTGCCAGCAGTGCCCTAAGGGGGGAGGACTTC. Amino acid sequence: CASSALRGEDF.

The chain has TRBV4-3 and TRBJ2-1, with D possibly matching TRBD2 (6 bases). V gave up 3 bases and J gave up 11 bases, with 11 bases separating them. This CDR3 contains 12 residues. Germline CDR1 LGHNA, CDR2 YSLEER. CDR3: CASSQGLMKQFF. DNA for the CDR3: TGCGCCAGCAGCCAGGGACTTATGAAGCAGTTCTTC.

This clonotype was seen a handful of times. V gene TRBV5-1 combines with J gene TRBJ1-2; D may be TRBD1 (6 bases). V was cut by 0 bases and J by 7 bases, with 22 bases left in between. This CDR3 has 17 amino acids. Germline CDR1 SGHRS, CDR2 YFSETQ. The CDR3 protein is CASSLGAGQYRVLGYTF. The CDR3, as DNA: TGCGCCAGCAGCTTGGGGGCCGGACAGTATAGGGTTCTTGGCTACACCTTC.

This clonotype has only a few counts. The gene calls are TRBV7-8 and TRBJ1-3; D is perhaps TRBD1 (5 bases). The CDR3 extends over 15 amino acids. Germline V lookup: CDR1 SGHVS, CDR2 FQNEAQ. Trimming left V 8 bases short and J 0 bases short, with 14 bases between. CDR3 loop: CASQRGVSSGNTIYF. The CDR3 DNA follows: TGTGCCAGCCAGCGAGGGGTGAGCTCTGGAAACACCATATATTTT.

This clonotype was seen repeatedly, ten times or more. This sequence joins TRBV2 and TRBJ2-1; possible D gene TRBD2, 5 bases. Trimming stripped 6 bases from V and 9 bases from J, with 18 bases between. Looked up from germline, CDR1 is SNHLY and CDR2 is FYNNEI. This CDR3 is 14 amino acids long. CDR3 in amino acids: CASRAEDVVIEQFF. The DNA for the CDR3 is TGTGCCAGCAGAGCGGAAGATGTGGTTATTGAGCAGTTCTTC.

The chain uses TRBV20-1 and TRBJ1-6; D is ambiguous. The CDR3 consists of 15 residues. Germline-derived CDR1 and CDR2 are DFQATT and SNEGSKA (reference sequence). V lost 5 bases and J 2 bases, leaving 13 bases between the germline ends. The CDR3: CSAATETTYNSPLHF. The CDR3, as DNA: TGCAGTGCTGCGACCGAAACGACCTATAATTCACCCCTCCACTTT.

The gene calls are TRBV14 and TRBJ2-2, with TRBD1 matching over 10 bases. Trimming removed 3 bases from V and 4 bases from J; junction bases left unmatched: 8. This CDR3 has 17 residues. CDR1 is SGHDN and CDR2 is FVKESK in the germline V gene. DNA of the CDR3: TGTGCCAGCAGCCACTTCCGGGACAGGGGACTCACCGGGGAGCTGTTTTTT. It encodes CASSHFRDRGLTGELFF.

The chain is built from TRBV20-1 and TRBJ2-7; tentatively, D is TRBD1 or TRBD2 (5 bases each). CDR1 is DFQATT, CDR2 SNEGSKA, per germline (reference sequence). This CDR3 comprises 15 residues. V lost 6 bases and J 1 base, leaving 19 bases between the germline ends. For the CDR3, the DNA is TGCAGTGCCTCCGGGGCACCCCCTTTATCCTACGAGCAGTACTTC. This sequence encodes CSASGAPPLSYEQYF.

Of note for this clonotype: Since no conserved phenylalanine or tryptophan closes the CDR3, a read error is the likely cause. The V gene is TRBV12-3 or TRBV12-4, the J gene TRBJ2-1; perhaps TRBD1 as D (5 bases). V lost 6 bases, J lost 3 bases, and 12 bases lay in between. This CDR3 is built from 14 residues. This CDR3 reads CASSRFDSYNEQFS. CDR3 bases: TGTGCCAGCAGCCGGTTCGACAGCTACAATGAGCAGTTCTCC.

This clonotype was recorded once. The V call is TRBV5-1, the J call TRBJ2-7, with TRBD1 identical over 8 bases. Germline V lookup: CDR1 SGHRS, CDR2 YFSETQ. The CDR3 extends over 15 amino acids. V was clipped by 3 bases and J by 2 bases; unmatched bases: 7. The CDR3 region is CASSYDGQGPYEQYF. The CDR3 coding sequence is TGCGCCAGCAGCTACGACGGACAGGGTCCCTACGAGCAGTACTTC.

This clonotype was observed at least ten times. The V call is TRBV4-3, the J call TRBJ2-6; 8 bases fit TRBD1. The CDR3 is 19 residues long. CDR1 LGHNA and CDR2 YSLEER come from the germline V gene. V shed 0 bases and J 0 bases; nucleotides not matched to a gene: 7. This chain's CDR3 is CASSQDSAGGYSGANVLTF. The CDR3 DNA reads as TGCGCCAGCAGCCAAGATTCGGCAGGGGGCTACTCTGGGGCCAACGTCCTGACTTTC.

This clonotype has only a few counts. The CDR3 DNA sequence: TGCAGTGCTAGAGGGGATCGGGGAAGGACGCAGTATTTT. Its translation is CSARGDRGRTQYF. The V gene is TRBV20-1, the J gene TRBJ2-3, with D tentatively TRBD2 (5 bases). Germline V gene sequence: CDR1 DFQATT, CDR2 SNEGSKA (reference sequence). V was trimmed by 1 base and J by 9 bases, leaving 14 bases between them. This CDR3 has 13 amino acids.

This clonotype came up a few times. This sequence joins TRBV15 and TRBJ1-6; weak D call: TRBD1 (5 bases). The V gene lost 0 bases and the J gene lost 6 bases, with 9 bases spanning the gap. The CDR3 runs to 15 residues. CDR1 and CDR2 (germline): LNHNV, YYDKDF (reference sequence). This chain's CDR3 is CATSRDRVGNSPLHF. The CDR3 nucleotides are TGTGCCACCAGCAGAGACAGGGTCGGTAATTCACCCCTCCACTTT.

V is TRBV18 and J is TRBJ2-5, with TRBD2 as a possible D gene (6 bases). Per germline, CDR1 KGHSH and CDR2 LQKENI. The CDR3 length is 13 residues. With 6 bases removed from V and 9 bases from J, the gap between germline ends came to 17 bases. For the CDR3, the DNA is TGTGCCAGCTCTCCTAGCGTGGGGAGTTCCCAGTACTTC. Translating gives CASSPSVGSSQYF.

The sample holds many counts of this clonotype. The gene calls are TRBV7-2 and TRBJ2-7, with TRBD2 identical over 15 bases. Germline V CDR1 and CDR2: SGHTA, FQGNSA. The CDR3 consists of 15 residues. V shed 6 bases, J shed 6 bases, and the junction held 6 bases outside the gene matches. The CDR3 loop reads CASSWTSGGASEQYF. The CDR3, as DNA: TGTGCCAGCAGTTGGACTAGCGGGGGGGCCAGCGAGCAGTACTTC.

This clonotype was counted between two and nine times. The chain combines TRBV2 with TRBJ2-3; TRBD2 might be the D (5 bases). CDR1 SNHLY and CDR2 FYNNEI come from the germline V gene. V was cut by 4 bases and J by 2 bases, with 13 bases left in between. The CDR3 is 15 amino acids. The CDR3, as DNA: TGTGCCAGCAGTGTTGAGCGGCAGTTCACAGATACGCAGTATTTT. The encoded protein is CASSVERQFTDTQYF.

V gene TRBV11-2 combines with J gene TRBJ2-3; 11 nucleotides line up with TRBD2. The germline CDR1 and CDR2 sequences are SGHAT and FQNNGV. Trimming at V came to 5 bases and at J to 4 bases, leaving 14 bases not matched to a gene. CDR3 size: 18 residues. CDR3 in amino acids: CASSPTLLAGGRSDTQYF. The CDR3 DNA reads as TGTGCCAGCAGCCCAACCCTTCTAGCGGGAGGCCGGTCAGATACGCAGTATTTT.

J is TRBJ2-1 and V is TRBV20-1; the D is unclear. V lost 4 bases and J 6 bases, leaving 10 bases between the germline ends. The CDR3 covers 12 residues. Germline CDR1 and CDR2: DFQATT and SNEGSKA (reference sequence). CDR3 nucleotides: TGCAGTGCTAACCCTAGTGGCAATGAGCAGTTCTTC. Translating gives CSANPSGNEQFF.

This clonotype showed up just a few times. The gene calls are TRBV5-4 and TRBJ1-5, with D maybe TRBD1 (6 bases). The CDR3 is made up of 15 amino acids. CDR1 and CDR2 (germline): SGHNT, YYREEE (reference sequence). The V gene lost 3 bases and the J gene lost 0 bases, with 10 bases spanning the gap. The CDR3 bases are TGTGCCAGCAGCTGGGGGCCTAATAGCAATCAGCCCCAGCATTTT. Amino acid sequence: CASSWGPNSNQPQHF.